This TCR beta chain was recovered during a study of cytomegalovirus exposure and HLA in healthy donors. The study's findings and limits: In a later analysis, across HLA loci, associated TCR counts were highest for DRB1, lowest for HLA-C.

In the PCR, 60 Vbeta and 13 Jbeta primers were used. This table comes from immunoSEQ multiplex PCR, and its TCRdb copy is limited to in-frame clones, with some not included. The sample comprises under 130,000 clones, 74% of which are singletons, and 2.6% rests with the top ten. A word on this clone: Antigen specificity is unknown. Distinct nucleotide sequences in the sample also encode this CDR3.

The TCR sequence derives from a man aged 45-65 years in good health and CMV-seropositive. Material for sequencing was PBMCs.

CDR3 sequence reads: CASSLDSGRETQYF. DNA for the CDR3: TGCGCCAGCAGCTTAGATAGCGGGAGGGAGACCCAGTACTTC. The chain recombines TRBV5-1 with TRBJ2-5, with 10 bases matching TRBD2. The germline V gene has CDR1 SGHRS and CDR2 YFSETQ. The length of the CDR3 is 14 residues. V lost 2 bases and J lost 5; bases outside the gene matches: 3. Combining the CDR3 with reference TRBV5-1 and TRBJ2-5 gives the whole variable domain KAGVTQTPRYLIKTRGQQVTLSCSPISGHRSVSWYQQTPGQGLQFLFEYFSETQRNKGNFPGRFSGRQFSNSRSEMNVSTLELGDSALYLCASSLDSGRETQYFGPGTRLLVL.